This T cell receptor (beta chain) was sequenced during a study of cytomegalovirus exposure and HLA in healthy donors. Across the whole study: Early release data held approximately 81 million unique TCRs from HLA-typed donors.

Both 60 Vbeta primers and 13 Jbeta primers went into the PCR. The protocol was immunoSEQ multiplex PCR, while the TCRdb copy is restricted to in-frame clones and leaves out a portion. The data contain roughly 130,000 clones, less than 85% of them singletons. For this clone: Antigen unknown.

Study-wide results and limits: Rare TCR sequences predominated, though certain public TCRs were found in many donors.

The V end was cut by 3 bases, the J end by 1 base, with 9 bases between. CDR3 length: 14 amino acids. Germline V lookup: CDR1 MDHEN, CDR2 SYDVKM. The TCR sequence derives from a middle-aged man in good health and CMV-seronegative. This chain joins TRBV28 and TRBJ1-1, with D tentatively TRBD1 (5 bases). Sequencing was done on a sample of PBMCs. This CDR3 is CASSFVQENTEAFF. The CDR3, as DNA: TGTGCCAGCAGTTTCGTACAGGAGAACACTGAAGCTTTCTTT.